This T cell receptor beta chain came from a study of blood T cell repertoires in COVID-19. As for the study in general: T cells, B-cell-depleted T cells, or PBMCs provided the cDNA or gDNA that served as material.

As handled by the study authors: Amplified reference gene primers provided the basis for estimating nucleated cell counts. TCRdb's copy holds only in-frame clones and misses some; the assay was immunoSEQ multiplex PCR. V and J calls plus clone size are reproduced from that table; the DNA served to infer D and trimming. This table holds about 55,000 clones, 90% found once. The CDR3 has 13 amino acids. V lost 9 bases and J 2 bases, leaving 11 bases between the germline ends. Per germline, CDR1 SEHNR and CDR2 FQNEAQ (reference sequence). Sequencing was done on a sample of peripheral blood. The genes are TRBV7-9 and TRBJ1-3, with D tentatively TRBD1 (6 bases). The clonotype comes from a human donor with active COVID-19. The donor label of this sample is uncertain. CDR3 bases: TGTGCCAGGGCAGGGGAAGCTGGAAACACCATATATTTT. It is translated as CARAGEAGNTIYF.